The next 19 T cell receptor beta chains were all read from a single sample in a study of blood T cell repertoires in COVID-19. Profiled with immunoSEQ multiplex PCR; TCRdb holds only in-frame clones, not every one. Among 130,000 to 150,000 clones listed, over 75% were seen once. Sequencing was done on a sample of peripheral blood. These receptors were taken from a man between 60 and 70 years old with active or convalescent COVID-19.

The chain employs TRBV24-1 and TRBJ2-3; 8 bases fit TRBD2. The germline V gene encodes CDR1 KGHDR and CDR2 SFDVKD. V dropped 6 bases and J dropped 4; count of bases not matched to a gene: 5. The CDR3 runs 14 residues. The CDR3 DNA sequence: TGTGCCACCAGTAAGAGCGGGGGCCCAGATACGCAGTATTTT. Its translation: CATSKSGGPDTQYF.

This chain joins TRBV6-2 or TRBV6-3 and TRBJ1-2; unclear D gene. The germline V and J ends were trimmed by 1 base and 10 bases, with 13 bases remaining between them. The V gene's germline CDR1 is MNHEY and CDR2 SVGEGT. This CDR3 is built from 13 residues. CDR3: CASSYWEGGDYTF. Here the CDR3 DNA reads TGTGCCAGCAGTTACTGGGAGGGCGGAGACTACACCTTC.

This clone was detected a few times. The chain links TRBV29-1 to TRBJ2-7, with a possible D match to TRBD1 (5 bases). V lost 4 bases to trimming and J lost 2 bases, with 6 bases between them. Looked up from germline, CDR1 is SQVTM and CDR2 is ANQGSEA. The CDR3 extends over 11 amino acids. The CDR3 DNA reads TGCAGCGTTGGACAGACCTACGAGCAGTACTTC. Amino acid sequence: CSVGQTYEQYF.

This rearrangement joins TRBV25-1 to TRBJ1-2; possibly TRBD1 for D (6 bases). The CDR3 totals 14 residues. Germline loops: CDR1 MGHDK, CDR2 SYGVNS. The V end lost 3 bases, the J end lost 2 bases, and 10 bases lay between the germline ends. CDR3 sequence (DNA): TGTGCCAGCAGTGAGTCGGGACAAAACTATGGCTACACCTTC. It specifies CASSESGQNYGYTF.

This rearrangement joins TRBV7-2 to TRBJ1-1; TRBD1 is a possible D gene (5 bases). The CDR3 extends over 15 amino acids. V lost 4 bases and J 0 bases, leaving 12 bases between the germline ends. Germline V lookup: CDR1 SGHTA, CDR2 FQGNSA. The CDR3 is CASSSSTVLNTEAFF. For the CDR3, the DNA is TGTGCCAGCAGCTCCTCGACAGTCTTGAACACTGAAGCTTTCTTT.

Concerning this clone: This same CDR3 is encoded by further DNA sequences in the sample. This chain uses TRBV18 with TRBJ1-5, with 8 bases fitting TRBD1. Germline lookup yields CDR1 KGHSH and CDR2 LQKENI. There are 13 residues in the CDR3. The V segment lost 5 bases and the J segment 4 bases; nucleotides outside the gene matches: 1. CDR3 region: CASSGDRNQPQHF. In DNA form, the CDR3 reads TGTGCCAGCTCAGGGGACAGGAATCAGCCCCAGCATTTT. Using reference TRBV18 and TRBJ1-5 for the parts outside the CDR3, the full variable domain is NAGVMQNPRHLVRRRGQEARLRCSPMKGHSHVYWYRQLPEEGLKFMVYLQKENIIDESGMPKERFSAEFPKEGPSILRIQQVVRGDSAAYFCASSGDRNQPQHFGDGTRLSIL.

The V and J genes are TRBV7-2 and TRBJ2-3, with TRBD2 identical over 9 bases. Germline CDR1 is SGHTA and CDR2 is FQGNSA. This CDR3 comprises 15 residues. V was clipped by 5 bases and J by 5 bases; unmatched bases: 8. The CDR3 nucleotides are TGTGCCAGCAGCGTGACTAGCGGCCCAGGAGATACGCAGTATTTT. It translates to CASSVTSGPGDTQYF.

The chain recombines TRBV6-2 or TRBV6-3 with TRBJ1-4; D not certain. Germline V gene lookup returns CDR1 MNHEY and CDR2 SVGEGT. This CDR3 contains 15 residues. The V gene lost 6 bases and the J gene lost 8 bases, with 19 bases spanning the gap. CDR3 in DNA: TGTGCCAGCAGCCGAACTGGTATCCGGGTCGAAAAACTGTTTTTT. It yields the protein CASSRTGIRVEKLFF.

V and J are TRBV19 and TRBJ2-7; D unresolved. V shed 4 bases and J shed 2 bases, with 12 bases lying between them. CDR1 and CDR2 from the germline V gene are LNHDA and SQIVND (reference sequence). The CDR3 spans 14 residues. CDR3 sequence reads: CASSNPGNTYEQYF. CDR3 bases: TGTGCCAGTAGTAACCCAGGAAATACCTACGAGCAGTACTTC.

The gene calls are TRBV7-2 and TRBJ1-3; no clear D gene. Germline V lookup: CDR1 SGHTA, CDR2 FQGNSA. The CDR3 consists of 14 residues. With 2 bases removed from V and 0 bases from J, the gap between germline ends came to 5 bases. In DNA, the CDR3 is TGTGCCAGCAGCTTATTATCCTCTGGAAACACCATATATTTT. Amino acid sequence: CASSLLSSGNTIYF. Supplemented by reference TRBV7-2 and TRBJ1-3, the full variable domain reads GAGVSQSPSNKVTEKGKDVELRCDPISGHTALYWYRQSLGQGLEFLIYFQGNSAPDKSGLPSDRFSAERTGGSVSTLTIQRTQQEDSAVYLCASSLLSSGNTIYFGEGSWLTVV.

Of note for this clone: A much larger clone sits a single nucleotide away, making a read error possible. This chain joins TRBV7-9 and TRBJ1-6; tentative D call: TRBD1 (6 bases). CDR1 is SEHNR and CDR2 is FQNEAQ in the germline V gene (reference sequence). V lost 1 base and J 7 bases, leaving 8 bases between the germline ends. The CDR3 contains 14 residues. The CDR3 region has the DNA TGTGCCAGCAGCTTAGGGACAGCCAATTCACCCCTCCACTTT. Protein sequence: CASSLGTANSPLHF.

This clone showed up just once. This chain links TRBV27 with TRBJ2-3, with 9 bases that match TRBD1. The ends lost 1 base at V and 2 bases at J; junction bases unmatched: 4. Germline V gene sequence: CDR1 MNHEY, CDR2 SMNVEV (reference sequence). This CDR3 spans 16 amino acids. The CDR3 DNA reads as TGTGCCAGCAGTTTATTGGGGACAGGGCTCACAGATACGCAGTATTTT. It is translated as CASSLLGTGLTDTQYF.

This clone has more than one count but fewer than ten. The rearrangement links TRBV6-2 or TRBV6-3 to TRBJ1-2; D gene unclear. The CDR3 totals 12 residues. Germline CDR1 MNHEY, CDR2 SVGEGT. V was cut by 5 bases and J by 6 bases, with 10 bases left in between. CDR3: CASSPYRDGYTF. In DNA, the CDR3 is TGTGCCAGCAGTCCCTATAGAGATGGCTACACCTTC.

This chain links TRBV6-6 with TRBJ2-7; 8 nucleotides match TRBD2. The CDR3 consists of 15 residues. Trimming cost V 6 bases and J 3 bases; bases outside gene matches: 10. The V gene's germline CDR1 is MNHNY and CDR2 SVGAGI (reference sequence). The chain's CDR3 is CASRRPGLGDYEQYF. DNA for the CDR3: TGTGCCAGCAGGCGCCCGGGACTAGGAGACTACGAGCAGTACTTC.

The J gene is TRBJ2-7, the V gene TRBV27; the D gene is possibly TRBD2 (5 bases). V was shortened by 2 bases and J by 2 bases, with 10 bases between the two germline ends. CDR1 MNHEY and CDR2 SMNVEV come from the germline V gene (reference sequence). This CDR3 region has 14 residues. In DNA form, the CDR3 reads TGTGCCAGCAGTTTAAGCGGAATTACCTACGAGCAGTACTTC. Residues: CASSLSGITYEQYF.

The chain uses TRBV27 and TRBJ2-5, with 7 nucleotides matching TRBD2. CDR1 MNHEY and CDR2 SMNVEV come from the germline V gene (reference sequence). V dropped 5 bases and J dropped 0; count of bases not matched to a gene: 18. The CDR3 consists of 19 residues. This chain's CDR3 is CASSPHLFGGSGYQETQYF. The CDR3 DNA follows: TGTGCCAGCAGTCCGCACCTCTTCGGGGGTAGCGGGTACCAAGAGACCCAGTACTTC.

V is TRBV3-1 (or the pseudogene TRBV3-2) and J is TRBJ2-1, with D uncertain. This CDR3 contains 14 residues. Germline V gene lookup returns CDR1 LGHDT and CDR2 YNNKEL (reference sequence). V gave up 0 bases and J gave up 8 bases, with 11 bases separating them. CDR3 DNA sequence: TGTGCCAGCAGCCAAGATCGCGATCGGGATGAGCAGTTCTTC. It is translated as CASSQDRDRDEQFF.

The CDR3 is CASSVVGGGPYEQYF. The CDR3 coding sequence is TGTGCCAGCAGCGTAGTGGGAGGTGGTCCCTACGAGCAGTACTTC. The chain recombines TRBV9 with TRBJ2-7; TRBD2 is a possible D gene (6 bases). Trimming pared 0 bases from V and 2 bases from J, leaving 12 bases between. This CDR3 has 15 residues. Per germline, CDR1 SGDLS and CDR2 YYNGEE.

The CDR3 DNA follows: TGCGCCAGCAGCCCGAGGGGGGGCGCGGACACCGGGGAGCTGTTTTTT. Protein product: CASSPRGGADTGELFF. The chain is built from TRBV5-1 and TRBJ2-2, with a tentative D call TRBD2 (7 bases). Germline V CDR1 and CDR2: SGHRS, YFSETQ. CDR3 length equals 16 residues. V lost 4 bases to trimming and J lost 3 bases, with 16 bases between them.